This T cell receptor beta chain was recorded in a study of blood T cell repertoires in COVID-19. The germline V gene encodes CDR1 LNHDA and CDR2 SQIVND (reference sequence). The CDR3 is made up of 16 amino acids. Unmatched junction bases numbered 11, after V lost 7 bases and J lost 7 bases. The data were produced by immunoSEQ multiplex PCR, yet TCRdb's version contains in-frame clones alone and is incomplete. Among around 120,000 clones listed, over 75% were seen once. This chain joins TRBV19 and TRBJ1-6; 9 nucleotides match TRBD1. The material sequenced was peripheral blood. The receptor's source is a man between 50 and 59 years old with acute or convalescent COVID-19. The chain's CDR3 is CASKQGAVFQNSPLHF. CDR3 sequence (DNA): TGTGCCAGTAAACAGGGGGCTGTTTTCCAGAATTCACCCCTCCACTTT.